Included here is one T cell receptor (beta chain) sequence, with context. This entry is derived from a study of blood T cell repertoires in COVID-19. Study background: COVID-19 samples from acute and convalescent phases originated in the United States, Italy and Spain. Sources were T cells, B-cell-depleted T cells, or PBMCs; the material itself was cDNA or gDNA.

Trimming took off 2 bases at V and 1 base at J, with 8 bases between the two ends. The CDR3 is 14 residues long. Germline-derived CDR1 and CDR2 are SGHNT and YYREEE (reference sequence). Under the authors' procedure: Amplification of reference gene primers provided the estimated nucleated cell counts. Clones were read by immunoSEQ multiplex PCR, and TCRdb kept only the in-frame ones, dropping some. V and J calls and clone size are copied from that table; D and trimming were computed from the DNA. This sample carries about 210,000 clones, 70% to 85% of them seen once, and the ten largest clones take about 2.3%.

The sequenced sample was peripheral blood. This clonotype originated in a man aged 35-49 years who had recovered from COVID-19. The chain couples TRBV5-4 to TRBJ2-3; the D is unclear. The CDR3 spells CASSFRQGTDTQYF. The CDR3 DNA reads TGTGCCAGCAGCTTTCGGCAGGGCACAGATACGCAGTATTTT.